This is a list of T cell receptor beta chains from one sample in a study of blood T cells in healthy people across ages. TCRdb used MiXCR to reprocess the 5' RACE reads, holding one entry per CDR3 protein. Among some 1.8 million distinct CDR3 sequences listed, 30% to 40% were seen once. The specimen sequenced was blood. The receptors originated from a human donor in good health. Both conserved end residues are part of each CDR3. The D gene is left open where the match is weak. The size field is filled for only some rows; it gives once, few, many or a size class.

v_gene: TRBV30; abundance: -; d_gene: -; j_gene: TRBJ1-2; CDR3aa: CAWSELGEGIGYTF; CDR3nt: TGTGCCTGGAGTGAGTTGGGAGAGGGTATCGGCTACACCTTC
v_gene: TRBV5-1; abundance: -; d_gene: -; j_gene: TRBJ2-1; CDR3aa: CVSSLEGANNEQFF; CDR3nt: TGCGTCAGCAGCTTGGAGGGGGCCAACAATGAGCAGTTCTTC
v_gene: TRBV20-1; abundance: -; d_gene: TRBD1; j_gene: TRBJ1-2; CDR3aa: CSATPGGSYGYTF; CDR3nt: TGCAGTGCTACCCCAGGGGGTAGCTATGGCTACACCTTC
v_gene: TRBV20-1; abundance: -; d_gene: TRBD2; j_gene: TRBJ2-3; CDR3aa: CSAKTSGFTDTQYF; CDR3nt: TGCAGTGCTAAGACTAGCGGATTCACAGATACGCAGTATTTT
v_gene: TRBV9; abundance: -; d_gene: -; j_gene: TRBJ1-6; CDR3aa: CASSVRDLTSYNSPLHF; CDR3nt: TGTGCCAGCAGCGTACGAGATCTTACCTCCTATAATTCACCCCTCCACTTT
v_gene: TRBV7-9; abundance: few; d_gene: -; j_gene: TRBJ1-3; CDR3aa: CASSLGSSGNTIYF; CDR3nt: TGTGCCAGCAGCTTAGGGTCTTCTGGAAACACCATATATTTT
v_gene: TRBV7-9; abundance: -; d_gene: -; j_gene: TRBJ2-7; CDR3aa: CASSLVYIGRKTYEQYF; CDR3nt: TGTGCCAGCAGCTTAGTCTATATCGGCAGGAAAACCTACGAGCAGTACTTC
v_gene: TRBV25-1; abundance: -; d_gene: TRBD1; j_gene: TRBJ1-1; CDR3aa: CASSIQGVMAEAFF; CDR3nt: TGTGCCAGCAGCATACAGGGGGTAATGGCTGAAGCTTTCTTT
v_gene: TRBV7-2; abundance: few; d_gene: -; j_gene: TRBJ2-7; CDR3aa: CTSGAGYSREQYF; CDR3nt: TGTACCAGCGGTGCGGGGTATTCTCGGGAGCAGTACTTC
v_gene: TRBV7-2; abundance: many; d_gene: -; j_gene: TRBJ2-5; CDR3aa: CASSLASGQETQYF; CDR3nt: TGTGCCAGCAGCTTAGCTAGCGGCCAAGAGACCCAGTACTTC
v_gene: TRBV7-3; abundance: -; d_gene: -; j_gene: TRBJ2-1; CDR3aa: CASSPTVMSSYNEQFF; CDR3nt: TGTGCCAGCAGCCCGACAGTGATGAGCTCCTACAATGAGCAGTTCTTC
v_gene: TRBV5-1; abundance: few; d_gene: TRBD1; j_gene: TRBJ1-4; CDR3aa: CASSSAGGPNEKLFF; CDR3nt: TGCGCCAGCAGCAGTGCAGGGGGCCCTAATGAAAAACTGTTTTTT
v_gene: TRBV6-2/TRBV6-3; abundance: -; d_gene: -; j_gene: TRBJ2-7; CDR3aa: CASMSRLSSYEQYF; CDR3nt: TGTGCCAGCATGTCCCGACTAAGCTCCTACGAGCAGTACTTC
v_gene: TRBV6-5; abundance: few; d_gene: -; j_gene: TRBJ2-3; CDR3aa: CATRTEDTQYF; CDR3nt: TGTGCCACCCGGACAGAAGATACGCAGTATTTT
v_gene: TRBV4-3; abundance: many; d_gene: -; j_gene: TRBJ2-1; CDR3aa: CASSQMGLQNEQFF; CDR3nt: TGCGCCAGCAGCCAAATGGGACTCCAAAATGAGCAGTTCTTC
v_gene: TRBV6-2/TRBV6-3; abundance: -; d_gene: -; j_gene: TRBJ1-1; CDR3aa: CASSYSPEFEAFF; CDR3nt: TGTGCCAGCAGTTATAGCCCGGAATTTGAAGCTTTCTTT
v_gene: TRBV20-1; abundance: -; d_gene: TRBD2; j_gene: TRBJ2-5; CDR3aa: CSARPSTSGGQETQYF; CDR3nt: TGCAGTGCTAGGCCCTCGACTAGCGGGGGCCAAGAGACCCAGTACTTC
v_gene: TRBV29-1; abundance: -; d_gene: -; j_gene: TRBJ2-5; CDR3aa: CSVEKGAGDQETQYF; CDR3nt: TGCAGCGTTGAAAAAGGGGCAGGGGACCAAGAGACCCAGTACTTC
v_gene: TRBV5-1; abundance: -; d_gene: -; j_gene: TRBJ1-1; CDR3aa: CASSFKGINTEAFF; CDR3nt: TGCGCCAGCAGCTTCAAAGGTATAAACACTGAAGCTTTCTTT
v_gene: TRBV4-2; abundance: -; d_gene: TRBD2; j_gene: TRBJ2-3; CDR3aa: CASSQAPPESGGVDTQYF; CDR3nt: TGTGCCAGCAGCCAAGCCCCCCCGGAAAGCGGGGGGGTAGATACGCAGTATTTT
v_gene: TRBV27; abundance: -; d_gene: TRBD2; j_gene: TRBJ2-1; CDR3aa: CASSFSGGVPYNEQFF; CDR3nt: TGTGCCAGCAGTTTCAGCGGGGGGGTCCCCTACAATGAGCAGTTCTTC
v_gene: TRBV5-1; abundance: -; d_gene: -; j_gene: TRBJ1-6; CDR3aa: CASSLRQNDSPLHF; CDR3nt: TGCGCCAGCAGCTTGAGGCAGAATGATTCACCCCTCCACTTT
v_gene: TRBV4-3; abundance: few; d_gene: -; j_gene: TRBJ1-1; CDR3aa: CASSPRDSRDTEAFF; CDR3nt: TGCGCCAGCAGCCCCCGGGACTCGAGGGACACTGAAGCTTTCTTT
v_gene: TRBV6-1; abundance: many; d_gene: -; j_gene: TRBJ1-2; CDR3aa: CASTKTGSYGYTF; CDR3nt: TGTGCCAGCACTAAGACAGGCTCCTATGGCTACACCTTC
v_gene: TRBV27; abundance: few; d_gene: -; j_gene: TRBJ2-7; CDR3aa: CASSLSITGSPYEQYF; CDR3nt: TGTGCCAGCAGTTTATCGATCACAGGGAGTCCCTACGAGCAGTACTTC
v_gene: TRBV11-1; abundance: -; d_gene: TRBD2; j_gene: TRBJ2-3; CDR3aa: CASSFYPRLAGNTDTQYF; CDR3nt: TGTGCCAGCAGCTTTTACCCGAGACTAGCGGGGAACACAGATACGCAGTATTTT
v_gene: TRBV29-1; abundance: -; d_gene: -; j_gene: TRBJ2-1; CDR3aa: CSVPRPAFEQFF; CDR3nt: TGCAGCGTCCCCAGGCCAGCTTTTGAGCAGTTCTTC
v_gene: TRBV20-1; abundance: few; d_gene: TRBD2; j_gene: TRBJ2-7; CDR3aa: CSAKPGTSYEQYF; CDR3nt: TGCAGTGCCAAACCGGGGACTAGCTACGAGCAGTACTTC
v_gene: TRBV24-1; abundance: few; d_gene: -; j_gene: TRBJ2-3; CDR3aa: CATSDLTFPPDTQYF; CDR3nt: TGTGCCACCAGTGATTTGACCTTCCCGCCAGATACGCAGTATTTT
v_gene: TRBV20-1; abundance: -; d_gene: TRBD1; j_gene: TRBJ1-5; CDR3aa: CSASGTGINQPQHF; CDR3nt: TGCAGTGCCTCCGGGACAGGTATCAATCAGCCCCAGCATTTT
v_gene: TRBV12-3/TRBV12-4; abundance: -; d_gene: TRBD1; j_gene: TRBJ2-5; CDR3aa: CASSFPFSGRQGRQYF; CDR3nt: TGTGCCAGCAGTTTCCCTTTCTCTGGGAGACAGGGAAGACAGTACTTC
v_gene: TRBV5-1; abundance: -; d_gene: -; j_gene: TRBJ2-1; CDR3aa: CASSLTPGGNYNEQFF; CDR3nt: TGCGCCAGCAGCCTAACGCCAGGTGGGAACTACAATGAGCAGTTCTTC
v_gene: TRBV5-6; abundance: -; d_gene: -; j_gene: TRBJ1-2; CDR3aa: CASSSGPSEGYGYTF; CDR3nt: TGTGCCAGCAGCTCCGGGCCGTCCGAGGGCTATGGCTACACCTTC
v_gene: TRBV12-3/TRBV12-4; abundance: few; d_gene: -; j_gene: TRBJ2-5; CDR3aa: CASSPSGLWEQYF; CDR3nt: TGTGCCAGCAGTCCCTCGGGCCTGTGGGAGCAGTACTTC
v_gene: TRBV6-6; abundance: few; d_gene: TRBD1; j_gene: TRBJ2-1; CDR3aa: CASGSPGQNYNEQFF; CDR3nt: TGTGCCAGCGGCTCCCCGGGACAGAACTACAATGAGCAGTTCTTC
v_gene: TRBV7-6; abundance: many; d_gene: -; j_gene: TRBJ2-1; CDR3aa: CASSLAGTSYEQFF; CDR3nt: TGTGCCAGCAGCTTAGCCGGGACTTCCTATGAGCAGTTCTTC
v_gene: TRBV12-3/TRBV12-4; abundance: -; d_gene: -; j_gene: TRBJ2-7; CDR3aa: CASSLGGDVGPEQYF; CDR3nt: TGTGCCAGCAGTTTAGGGGGGGACGTAGGACCCGAGCAGTACTTC
v_gene: TRBV7-9; abundance: few; d_gene: -; j_gene: TRBJ1-1; CDR3aa: CASSPVQGLNTEAFF; CDR3nt: TGTGCCAGCAGCCCAGTACAGGGATTGAACACTGAAGCTTTCTTT
v_gene: TRBV13; abundance: -; d_gene: -; j_gene: TRBJ2-6; CDR3aa: CASSFAQSPGANVLTF; CDR3nt: TGTGCCAGCAGCTTCGCTCAGTCCCCCGGGGCCAACGTCCTGACTTTC
v_gene: TRBV11-2; abundance: few; d_gene: TRBD2; j_gene: TRBJ2-3; CDR3aa: CASSYLAGAEDTQYF; CDR3nt: TGTGCCAGCAGCTATCTAGCGGGCGCAGAAGATACGCAGTATTTT
v_gene: TRBV6-2/TRBV6-3; abundance: -; d_gene: TRBD1; j_gene: TRBJ2-1; CDR3aa: CASEGGYYNEQFF; CDR3nt: TGTGCCAGCGAAGGGGGCTACTACAATGAGCAGTTCTTC
v_gene: TRBV12-3/TRBV12-4; abundance: -; d_gene: -; j_gene: TRBJ1-5; CDR3aa: CASSLSRSGPQHF; CDR3nt: TGTGCCAGCAGTTTGAGCAGGTCGGGTCCCCAGCATTTT
v_gene: TRBV7-2; abundance: -; d_gene: -; j_gene: TRBJ2-7; CDR3aa: CASSLRQAGEQYF; CDR3nt: TGTGCCAGCAGCCTTCGACAGGCGGGGGAGCAGTACTTC
v_gene: TRBV28; abundance: -; d_gene: -; j_gene: TRBJ1-2; CDR3aa: CASSLQGINYGYTF; CDR3nt: TGTGCCAGCAGTTTACAGGGGATTAACTATGGCTACACCTTC
v_gene: TRBV5-1; abundance: -; d_gene: TRBD1; j_gene: TRBJ2-3; CDR3aa: CASSLIQGPTDTQYF; CDR3nt: TGCGCCAGCAGCTTGATACAGGGGCCCACAGATACGCAGTATTTT
v_gene: TRBV6-2/TRBV6-3; abundance: few; d_gene: -; j_gene: TRBJ2-5; CDR3aa: CASSYRHTQETQYF; CDR3nt: TGTGCCAGCAGTTATCGACATACTCAAGAGACCCAGTACTTC
v_gene: TRBV5-1; abundance: few; d_gene: TRBD2; j_gene: TRBJ2-3; CDR3aa: CASSPHIRAGVTADTQYF; CDR3nt: TGCGCCAGCAGCCCTCACATACGAGCGGGGGTAACGGCAGATACGCAGTATTTT
v_gene: TRBV5-1; abundance: -; d_gene: TRBD1; j_gene: TRBJ2-7; CDR3aa: CASWTGGGISYEQYF; CDR3nt: TGCGCCAGCTGGACAGGGGGCGGAATCTCCTACGAGCAGTACTTC